The rows below give T cell receptor beta chains drawn from one sample of a study of blood T cell repertoires in COVID-19. Sequencing was performed with immunoSEQ multiplex PCR; in TCRdb, only in-frame clones are kept and a portion is missing. The sample yields 360,000 or so clones, 88% seen once. The sequenced sample consisted of PBMCs or T cells enriched from blood (not recorded which). The receptors originated from a woman aged 30 to 39 who had been exposed to COVID-19. CDR3s include the opening cysteine and the closing phenylalanine or tryptophan. Fields, in order: V gene, J gene, D gene, clone size, CDR3 DNA, CDR3 protein. D genes are given only for firm matches. A clone size is listed for some rows: how often the clone was seen (once, few, many), or a class if it is expanded.

>TRBV9|TRBJ1-2|NA|NA
TGTGCCAGCAGCGTAAGCGCCGACTATGGCTACACCTTC
CASSVSADYGYTF
>TRBV23-1|TRBJ1-5|NA|NA
TGCGCCAGCAGTCAATCGTTGCAGGACAATCAGCCCCAGCATTTT
CASSQSLQDNQPQHF
>TRBV5-1|TRBJ2-3|TRBD2|NA
TGCGCCAGCAGCTCGGGACTAGCGGGGAACACAGATACGCAGTATTTT
CASSSGLAGNTDTQYF
>TRBV6-6|TRBJ2-3|NA|NA
TGTGCCAGCAGTTACGGACAGTGGACAGATACGCAGTATTTT
CASSYGQWTDTQYF
>TRBV7-9|TRBJ2-7|TRBD1|NA
TGTGCCAGCAACCCCGGGACAGGGGGCTTCGGATACGAGCAGTACTTC
CASNPGTGGFGYEQYF
>TRBV28|TRBJ1-2|TRBD1|NA
TGTGCCAGCAGTTTTGGGACAGGGTCCATTTATGGCTACACCTTC
CASSFGTGSIYGYTF
>TRBV10-1|TRBJ2-5|TRBD1|NA
TGCGCCAGCAGTGATGGGACAGTGCAAGAGACCCAGTACTTC
CASSDGTVQETQYF
>TRBV5-4|TRBJ1-1|NA|NA
TGTGCCTTGGGACACCAAGAGAACACTGAAGCTTTCTTT
CALGHQENTEAFF
>TRBV3-1/TRBV3-2|TRBJ2-5|NA|NA
TGTGCCAGCAGCCGAAATCTAGCAACCCGGCACCACCAAGAGACCCAGTACTTC
CASSRNLATRHHQETQYF
>TRBV27|TRBJ2-2|NA|NA
TGTGCCACCTGGGGAGGCGGCACCGGGGAGCTGTTTTTT
CATWGGGTGELFF
>TRBV28|TRBJ2-7|TRBD2|NA
TGTGCCAGCAGTTCCCCAGCGGGAGGGCCAGGTCAGTACTTC
CASSSPAGGPGQYF
>TRBV7-3|TRBJ2-2|NA|NA
TGTGCCAGCAGCCAGGATGCGAACACCGGGGAGCTGTTTTTT
CASSQDANTGELFF
>TRBV12-3/TRBV12-4|TRBJ2-2|NA|NA
TGTGCCAGCAGCCTAATTAACACCGGGGAGCTGTTTTTT
CASSLINTGELFF
>TRBV9|TRBJ2-3|NA|NA
TGTGCCAGCAGCCGGGGGACGTCTAGCACAGATACGCAGTATTTT
CASSRGTSSTDTQYF
>TRBV4-2|TRBJ1-2|TRBD1|NA
TGTGCCAGCAGCCAGACCGGACAGGGAAGTTATGGCTACACCTTC
CASSQTGQGSYGYTF
>TRBV19|TRBJ2-1|NA|NA
TGTGCCAGTAGAAGGGGGACAAAAGGCGATGAGCAGTTCTTC
CASRRGTKGDEQFF
>TRBV11-2|TRBJ1-2|NA|NA
TGTGCCAGCAGCCTCACTGGGAGTGACTATGGCTACACCTTC
CASSLTGSDYGYTF
>TRBV4-1|TRBJ1-2|NA|NA
TGCGCCAGCGCCGGGGGGGGGTTGGCGGTCTATGGCTACACCTTC
CASAGGGLAVYGYTF
>TRBV19|TRBJ2-7|TRBD2|NA
TGTGCCAGTAGTTCCAGACCCAGGCCCGGACTAGCGGGAACCTACGAGCAGTACTTC
CASSSRPRPGLAGTYEQYF
>TRBV30|TRBJ1-4|NA|few
TGTGCCTGGAGTATCCAGGGGTTCACTAATGAAAAACTGTTTTTT
CAWSIQGFTNEKLFF
>TRBV5-1|TRBJ1-6|TRBD1|NA
TGCGCCAGCAGCTTCGACAGGGGAGGTAATTCACCCCTCCACTTT
CASSFDRGGNSPLHF
>TRBV6-1|TRBJ1-1|NA|NA
TGTGCCAGCAGTGAAAAGCGCGGCAACACTGAAGCTTTCTTT
CASSEKRGNTEAFF
>TRBV9|TRBJ2-3|NA|once
TGTGCCAGCAGCGTAGTGTCTATCACAGATACGCAGTATTTT
CASSVVSITDTQYF
>TRBV28|TRBJ2-4|TRBD2|once
TGTGCCAGCAGTTTCCTAGCGGGAGGGTCAAACATTCAGTACTTC
CASSFLAGGSNIQYF
>TRBV7-8|TRBJ1-1|NA|NA
TGTGCCAGCAGCTATCGACGGGGAAACACTGAAGCTTTCTTT
CASSYRRGNTEAFF
>TRBV12-3/TRBV12-4|TRBJ1-5|NA|NA
TGTGCCAGCTCCCGGGGGATCGGGCAGCCCCAGCATTTT
CASSRGIGQPQHF
>TRBV7-8|TRBJ2-7|TRBD1|NA
TGTGCCAGCAGCGCCACCGGGACAGGGAACTACGAGCAGTACTTC
CASSATGTGNYEQYF
>TRBV5-6|TRBJ1-5|NA|NA
TGTGCCAGCAGCCCTTGGGTACGGACCCGACAGCCAAATCAGCCCCAGCATTTT
CASSPWVRTRQPNQPQHF
>TRBV11-2|TRBJ1-1|TRBD1|NA
TGTGCCAGCAGCTTAGATTGGACAGGCCCCGAAGCTTTCTTT
CASSLDWTGPEAFF
>TRBV4-1|TRBJ1-5|NA|NA
TGCGCCAGCAGCCGCGGTCAGCCCCAGCATTTT
CASSRGQPQHF
>TRBV28|TRBJ2-7|NA|NA
TGTGCCAGCAGTCCAAGGCCAGGGAAGCCCTACGAGCAGTACTTC
CASSPRPGKPYEQYF
>TRBV29-1|TRBJ1-1|NA|NA
TGCAGCGTTGTTGCAGTTATGAACACTGAAGCTTTCTTT
CSVVAVMNTEAFF
>TRBV6-5|TRBJ1-6|NA|NA
TGTGCCAGCAAGGTGGACAGCTCCTATAATTCACCCCTCCACTTT
CASKVDSSYNSPLHF
>TRBV5-1|TRBJ2-7|TRBD2|NA
TGCGCCAACTCTTGGACTAGCGGAACCTACGAGCAGTACTTC
CANSWTSGTYEQYF
>TRBV10-1|TRBJ2-5|TRBD2|NA
TGCGCCAGCAGCCCCGGGACTAGCCCTGCTGAGACCCAGTACTTC
CASSPGTSPAETQYF
>TRBV4-2|TRBJ2-3|NA|NA
TGTGCCAGCAGCCAAGTCGGAGAGCGGGTCACAGATACGCAGTATTTT
CASSQVGERVTDTQYF
>TRBV9|TRBJ1-1|NA|NA
TGTGCCAGCAGCCCACGGGGGGGTCCGAACACTGAAGCTTTCTTT
CASSPRGGPNTEAFF
>TRBV19|TRBJ1-5|TRBD1|NA
TGTGCCAGTAGTATCTCGGGACAGGGTTTTGGTGGCAATCAGCCCCAGCATTTT
CASSISGQGFGGNQPQHF
>TRBV19|TRBJ2-3|TRBD2|once
TGTGCCAGTAGTATATCAGAGACTAGCGCGCATACGCAGTATTTT
CASSISETSAHTQYF
>TRBV19|TRBJ2-5|TRBD2|NA
TGTGCCAGTACCATGGGACTAGCGGGAGGACGGAAAGAGACCCAGTACTTC
CASTMGLAGGRKETQYF
>TRBV15|TRBJ2-1|NA|few
TGTGCCACCAACCCAGGGGCGGAATACAATGAGCAGTTCTTC
CATNPGAEYNEQFF
>TRBV6-5|TRBJ2-7|TRBD1|NA
TGTGCCAGCAGGGGGACAGGGTTCTACGAGCAGTACTTC
CASRGTGFYEQYF
>TRBV7-2|TRBJ2-2|TRBD2|once
TGTGCCAGCAGCTCGGGGACTAGCGGGAACACCGGGGAGCTGTTTTTT
CASSSGTSGNTGELFF
>TRBV5-1|TRBJ1-4|NA|NA
TGCGCCAGCAGACGAGATATACAGGAACTTGCAACTAATGAAAAACTGTTTTTT
CASRRDIQELATNEKLFF